This T cell receptor beta chain was observed in a study of regulatory T cells in long-lasting Graves disease. Looking at the study overall: Prior antithyroid drug treatment in newly diagnosed Graves' patients lasted under 3 months.

This clonotype has a handful of counts. Its antigen is still unknown. The time point here: newly diagnosed GD, antithyroid drugs for less than 3 months. PBMCs were the source of the RNA used for TCR sequencing. Overall study results and limits: Persistent disease was associated with favored TRBV28 usage and with favored use of TRBJ1-2 and TRBJ2-5.

Germline V gene data show CDR1 as MNHEY and CDR2 as SVGEGT. The germline V and J ends were trimmed by 8 bases and 5 bases, with 11 bases remaining between them. This CDR3 has 12 residues. Sequencing libraries for TCR beta were prepared with iRepertoire HTBI primers and Arm-PCR of CDR3 regions. MiXCR, applied by TCRdb to the multiplex PCR reads, yields one record per CDR3 protein. The table lists around 500,000 distinct CDR3 sequences, approximately 13% of them singletons. These same data were also listed under a study on T cells in Graves' hyperthyroidism and ophthalmopathy. That source notes: Blood also carried most thyroid clonotypes expanded above 0.001.

The specimen comprised peripheral blood mononuclear cells (PBMCs), sampled at new diagnosis, from a patient treated with antithyroid drugs. This chain uses TRBV6-2 or TRBV6-3 with TRBJ2-3; weak D call: TRBD2 (5 bases). The sequence derives from a man younger than 40 with Graves disease. The chain's CDR3 is CASQEARDTQYF. In nucleotides, the CDR3 is TGTGCCAGCCAGGAGGCTAGAGATACGCAGTATTTT.